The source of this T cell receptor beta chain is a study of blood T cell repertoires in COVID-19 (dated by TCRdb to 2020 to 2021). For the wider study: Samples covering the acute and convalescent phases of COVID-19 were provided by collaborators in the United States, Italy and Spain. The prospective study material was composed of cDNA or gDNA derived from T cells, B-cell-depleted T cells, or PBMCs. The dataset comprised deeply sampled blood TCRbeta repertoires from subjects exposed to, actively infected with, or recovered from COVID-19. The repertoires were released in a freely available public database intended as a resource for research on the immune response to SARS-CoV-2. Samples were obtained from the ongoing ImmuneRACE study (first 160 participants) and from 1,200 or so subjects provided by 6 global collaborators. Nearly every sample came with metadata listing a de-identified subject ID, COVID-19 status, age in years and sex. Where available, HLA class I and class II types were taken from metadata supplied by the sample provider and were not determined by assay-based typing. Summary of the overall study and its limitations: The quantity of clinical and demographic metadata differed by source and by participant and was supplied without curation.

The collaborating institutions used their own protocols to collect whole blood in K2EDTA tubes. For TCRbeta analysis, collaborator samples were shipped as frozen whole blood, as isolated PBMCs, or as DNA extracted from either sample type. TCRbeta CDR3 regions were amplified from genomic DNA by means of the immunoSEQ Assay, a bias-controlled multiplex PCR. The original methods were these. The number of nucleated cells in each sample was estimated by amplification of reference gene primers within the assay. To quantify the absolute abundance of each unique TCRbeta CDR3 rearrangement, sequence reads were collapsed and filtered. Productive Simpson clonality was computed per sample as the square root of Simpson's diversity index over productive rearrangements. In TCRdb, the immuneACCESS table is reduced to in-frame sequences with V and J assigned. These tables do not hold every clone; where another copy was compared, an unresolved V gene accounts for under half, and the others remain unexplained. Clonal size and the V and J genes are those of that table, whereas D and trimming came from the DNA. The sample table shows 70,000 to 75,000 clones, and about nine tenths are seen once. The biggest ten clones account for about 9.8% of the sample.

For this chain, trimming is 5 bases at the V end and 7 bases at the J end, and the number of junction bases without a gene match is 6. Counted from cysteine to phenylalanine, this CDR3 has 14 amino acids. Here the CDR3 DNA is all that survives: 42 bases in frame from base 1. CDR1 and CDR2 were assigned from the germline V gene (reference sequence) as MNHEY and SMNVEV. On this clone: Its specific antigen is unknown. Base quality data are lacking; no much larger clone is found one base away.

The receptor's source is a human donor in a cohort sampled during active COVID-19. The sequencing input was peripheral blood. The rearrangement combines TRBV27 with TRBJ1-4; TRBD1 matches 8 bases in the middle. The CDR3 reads CASSTNRGGEKLFF. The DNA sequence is TGTGCCAGCAGTACAAACAGGGGGGGTGAAAAACTGTTTTTT.